The present T cell receptor (beta chain) was sequenced within a study of blood T cells in healthy people across ages. The CDR3 is 18 residues long. The V gene end was trimmed by 1 base and the J gene end by 3 bases; junction bases not matched to a gene: 12. Germline values: CDR1 SGHTA, CDR2 FQGNSA. Primed by a sample-barcoded 5' primer and a J-beta primer mix, a second PCR proceeded for about 6 to 12 cycles. TCRdb recomputed calls from the 5' RACE reads with MiXCR, one row per CDR3 protein. The sample holds fewer than 1,000,000 distinct CDR3 sequences, under 45% seen once. Sequencing was performed on blood. V is TRBV7-2 and J is TRBJ2-3, with 8 bases identical to TRBD2. The TCR originated in a man aged 60 to 69 in good health. CDR3 coding DNA: TGTGCCAGCAGCTTAGGGGGTCGTGCGGGGGGATGGACAGATACGCAGTATTTT. The encoded protein is CASSLGGRAGGWTDTQYF. Filled out from reference TRBV7-2 and TRBJ2-3, the complete variable domain reads GAGVSQSPSNKVTEKGKDVELRCDPISGHTALYWYRQSLGQGLEFLIYFQGNSAPDKSGLPSDRFSAERTGGSVSTLTIQRTQQEDSAVYLCASSLGGRAGGWTDTQYFGPGTRLTVL.